This entry is about one T cell receptor beta chain. CDR3 size: 16 residues. The V end lost 6 bases, the J end lost 6 bases, and 20 bases lay between the germline ends. Germline V CDR1 and CDR2: MNHNY, SVGAGI (reference sequence). Profiled with immunoSEQ multiplex PCR; TCRdb holds only in-frame clones, not every one. Found here are 150,000 to 170,000 clones, under 95% of them singletons; the top ten hold around 0.33%. This entry is derived from a study of OX40 agonist ivuxolimab in advanced cancers. Study summary: Hepatocellular carcinoma, melanoma, renal cell or head and neck cancer occurred in dose-escalation patients.

Prior autoimmune disease or systemic immunosuppression barred patients. This chain links TRBV6-6 with TRBJ2-2; D is possibly TRBD1 or TRBD2 (7 bases each). The sequence was collected from an adult with an advanced solid tumor such as melanoma, head and neck, liver or kidney cancer. The sample consisted of CD4+ or CD8+ T cells sorted from blood, taken in a trial of the OX40 agonist ivuxolimab. The CDR3 DNA sequence: TGTGCCAGCAGCTGGGACAGCCTAGGGGGGGCCGGGGAGCTGTTTTTT. Residues: CASSWDSLGGAGELFF.